This T cell receptor beta chain was obtained from a study of chemoradiotherapy in HPV16-positive cancers. As concerns this clone: Its cognate antigen is unknown.

Study-wide findings and caveats: The functional HPV-specific definition rests on just a couple of HPV16-positive patients.

Profiled with immunoSEQ multiplex PCR; TCRdb holds only in-frame clones, not every one. This sample has tens of thousands of clones; roughly 82% occur once, and the top ten carry around 5.1%. The CDR3 runs to 14 residues. Trimming cost V 7 bases and J 1 base, with 13 bases left between them. Germline values: CDR1 MNHEY, CDR2 SMNVEV (reference sequence). The sample consisted of blood, taken from a patient who underwent chemoradiotherapy. This sequence was found in a human donor with HPV-associated anogenital cancer. V and J are TRBV27 and TRBJ1-1; possible D gene TRBD1, 6 bases. CDR3 sequence: CASTPRGGNTEAFF. The CDR3 DNA is TGTGCCAGCACCCCTAGGGGGGGGAACACTGAAGCTTTCTTT.